This TCR beta chain was sequenced for a study of spatial heterogeneity in lung cancer. About the study: The donor population consisted of just over 70 patients with untreated, early-stage non-small cell lung cancer.

Indicated time point: blood at routine non-recurrence follow-up after resection. Without sorting, whole RNA was sequenced from tumor, nontumor lung or frozen PBMC. The CDR3 spans 16 residues. Germline values: CDR1 KGHDR, CDR2 SFDVKD. V lost 4 bases and J 2 bases, leaving 14 bases between the germline ends. This clonotype occurred a few times. TCRdb re-called the 5' RACE reads through MiXCR, storing one row per CDR3 protein. The sample shows roughly 4,200 distinct CDR3 sequences, about 25% of them seen only once. The V and J genes are TRBV24-1 and TRBJ2-1; a possible D gene is TRBD2 (6 bases). The input for sequencing was PBMCs, taken at follow-up. The sequence was collected from a male donor with early-stage non-small cell lung cancer. The CDR3 coding sequence is TGTGCCACCAGTGACTCGACTAGGTTTCCCTACAATGAGCAGTTCTTC. Its translation is CATSDSTRFPYNEQFF.